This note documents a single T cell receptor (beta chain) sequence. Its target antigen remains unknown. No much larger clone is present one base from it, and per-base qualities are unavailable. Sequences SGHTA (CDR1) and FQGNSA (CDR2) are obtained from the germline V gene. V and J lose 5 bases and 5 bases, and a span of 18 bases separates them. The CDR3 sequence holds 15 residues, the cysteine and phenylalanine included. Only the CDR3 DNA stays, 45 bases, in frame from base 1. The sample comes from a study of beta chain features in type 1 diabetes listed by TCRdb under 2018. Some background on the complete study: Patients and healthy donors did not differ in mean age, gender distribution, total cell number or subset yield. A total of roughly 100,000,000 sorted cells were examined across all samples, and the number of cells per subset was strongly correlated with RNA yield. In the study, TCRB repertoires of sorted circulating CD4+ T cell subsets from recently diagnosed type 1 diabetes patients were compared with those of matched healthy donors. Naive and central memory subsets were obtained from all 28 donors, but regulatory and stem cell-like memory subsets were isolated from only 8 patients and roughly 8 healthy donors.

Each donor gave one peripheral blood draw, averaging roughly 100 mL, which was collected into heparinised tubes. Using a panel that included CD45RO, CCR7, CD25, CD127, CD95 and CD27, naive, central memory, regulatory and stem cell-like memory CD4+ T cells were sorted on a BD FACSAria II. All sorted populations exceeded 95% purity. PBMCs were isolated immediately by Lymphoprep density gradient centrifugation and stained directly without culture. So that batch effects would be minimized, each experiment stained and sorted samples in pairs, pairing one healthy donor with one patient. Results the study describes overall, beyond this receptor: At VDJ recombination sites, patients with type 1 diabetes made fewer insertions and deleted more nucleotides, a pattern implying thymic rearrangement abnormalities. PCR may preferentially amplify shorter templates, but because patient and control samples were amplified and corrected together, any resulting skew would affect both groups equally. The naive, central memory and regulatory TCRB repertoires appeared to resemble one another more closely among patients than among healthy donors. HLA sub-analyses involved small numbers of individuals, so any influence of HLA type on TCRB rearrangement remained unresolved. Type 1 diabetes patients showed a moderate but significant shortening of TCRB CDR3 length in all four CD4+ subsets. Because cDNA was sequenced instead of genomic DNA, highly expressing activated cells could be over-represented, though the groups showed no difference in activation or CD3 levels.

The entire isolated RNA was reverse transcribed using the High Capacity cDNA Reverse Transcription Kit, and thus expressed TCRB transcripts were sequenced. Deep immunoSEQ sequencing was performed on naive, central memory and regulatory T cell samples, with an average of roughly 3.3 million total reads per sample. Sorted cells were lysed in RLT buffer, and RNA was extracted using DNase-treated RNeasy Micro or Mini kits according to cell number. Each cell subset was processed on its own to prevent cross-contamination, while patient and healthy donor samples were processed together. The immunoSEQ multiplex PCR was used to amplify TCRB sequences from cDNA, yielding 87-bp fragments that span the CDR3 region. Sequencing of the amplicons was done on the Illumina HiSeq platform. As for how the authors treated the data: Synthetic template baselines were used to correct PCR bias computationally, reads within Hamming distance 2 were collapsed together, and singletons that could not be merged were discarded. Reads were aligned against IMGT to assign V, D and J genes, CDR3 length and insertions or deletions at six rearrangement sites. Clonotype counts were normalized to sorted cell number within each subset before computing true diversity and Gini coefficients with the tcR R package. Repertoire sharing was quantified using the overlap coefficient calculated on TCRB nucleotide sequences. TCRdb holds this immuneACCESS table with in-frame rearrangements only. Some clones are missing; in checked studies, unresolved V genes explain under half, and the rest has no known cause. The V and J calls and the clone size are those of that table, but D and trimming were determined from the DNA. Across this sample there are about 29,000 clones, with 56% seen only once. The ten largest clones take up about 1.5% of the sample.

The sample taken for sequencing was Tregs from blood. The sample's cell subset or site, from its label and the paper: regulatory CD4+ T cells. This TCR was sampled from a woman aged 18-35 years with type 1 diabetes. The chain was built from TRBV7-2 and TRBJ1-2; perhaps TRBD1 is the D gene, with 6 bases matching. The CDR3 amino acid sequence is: CASSPATGPGYGYTF. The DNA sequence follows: TGTGCCAGCAGCCCAGCCACAGGGCCCGGGTATGGCTACACCTTC.